These T cell receptor beta chains were read from a single sample in a study of cytotoxic CD8 clonotypes in ibrutinib-treated CLL. Using immunoSEQ multiplex PCR, the repertoire was profiled, and TCRdb retains in-frame clones only, with some absent. The sample yields about 300,000 clones, approximately 67% seen once. Source: PBMCs, taken after 36 months of ibrutinib treatment. The receptors shown here come from a human donor with chronic lymphocytic leukemia. Both conserved end residues are part of each CDR3. D genes are given only for firm matches. Size is omitted from some rows. Given values are once, few, many or a class for expanded clones.

TRBJ1-2	TRBV7-8	.	.	CASSLVNRGANYGYTF	TGTGCCAGCAGCTTAGTGAACAGAGGAGCTAACTATGGCTACACCTTC
TRBJ2-1	TRBV28	.	few	CATRERGYNEQFF	TGTGCCACCCGAGAGAGGGGGTACAATGAGCAGTTCTTC
TRBJ2-3	TRBV6-1	.	.	CASSVTDTQYF	TGTGCCAGCAGTGTCACAGATACGCAGTATTTT
TRBJ1-1	TRBV6-5	.	.	CASSLHVRGEAFF	TGTGCCAGCAGTTTACACGTCCGCGGAGAAGCTTTCTTT
TRBJ2-7	TRBV4-1	TRBD2	once	CASSQDSGGPTYEQYF	TGCGCCAGCAGCCAAGATAGCGGGGGGCCGACCTACGAGCAGTACTTC
TRBJ2-1	TRBV6-5	.	many	CASRTSRGYNLEQFF	TGTGCCAGCAGGACAAGCAGGGGCTACAATCTTGAGCAGTTCTTC
TRBJ2-1	TRBV4-2	.	.	CASSQVGRRMGSYNEQFF	TGTGCCAGCAGCCAAGTCGGCCGGCGGATGGGCTCCTACAATGAGCAGTTCTTC
TRBJ1-6	TRBV4-1	.	.	CASSPSEGGNSPLHF	TGCGCCAGCAGCCCCAGCGAGGGTGGGAATTCACCCCTCCACTTT
TRBJ2-3	TRBV19	.	.	CASSPHGTRHTDTQYF	TGTGCCAGTAGCCCCCACGGGACAAGGCACACAGATACGCAGTATTTT
TRBJ1-5	TRBV6-1	.	.	CASSEAWSNQPQHF	TGTGCCAGCAGTGAAGCCTGGAGCAATCAGCCCCAGCATTTT
TRBJ2-2	TRBV6-5	.	.	CASSWAGELFF	TGTGCCAGCAGTTGGGCAGGGGAGCTGTTTTTT
TRBJ1-1	TRBV4-1	.	.	CASSQDLKQINTEAFF	TGCGCCAGCAGCCAAGATCTCAAACAGATAAACACTGAAGCTTTCTTT
TRBJ2-4	TRBV5-5	.	.	CASSLDRSPSNIQYF	TGTGCCAGCAGCTTGGACAGGTCCCCCTCGAACATTCAGTACTTC
TRBJ2-7	TRBV7-2	.	few	CASSVGSYEQYF	TGTGCCAGCAGCGTGGGGTCCTACGAGCAGTACTTC
TRBJ2-7	TRBV28	.	few	CATGLLREQYF	TGTGCCACCGGACTGTTACGGGAGCAGTACTTC
TRBJ1-2	TRBV5-1	.	.	CASSLENYGYTF	TGCGCCAGCAGCTTGGAGAACTATGGCTACACCTTC
TRBJ1-4	TRBV20-1	.	.	CSAETNEKLFF	TGCAGTGCAGAGACTAATGAAAAACTGTTTTTT
TRBJ2-5	TRBV29-1	TRBD1	.	CSVNPGQGQETQYF	TGCAGCGTTAACCCGGGACAGGGTCAAGAGACCCAGTACTTC
TRBJ1-1	TRBV6-5	.	few	CASSQLWGTAFF	TGTGCCAGCAGTCAACTTTGGGGTACGGCTTTCTTT
TRBJ2-7	TRBV2	.	.	CASIPAGAYEQYF	TGTGCCAGCATCCCGGCAGGCGCCTACGAGCAGTACTTC
TRBJ2-2	TRBV7-9	.	few	CASSLSGTGELFF	TGTGCCAGCAGCCTCAGCGGCACCGGGGAGCTGTTTTTT